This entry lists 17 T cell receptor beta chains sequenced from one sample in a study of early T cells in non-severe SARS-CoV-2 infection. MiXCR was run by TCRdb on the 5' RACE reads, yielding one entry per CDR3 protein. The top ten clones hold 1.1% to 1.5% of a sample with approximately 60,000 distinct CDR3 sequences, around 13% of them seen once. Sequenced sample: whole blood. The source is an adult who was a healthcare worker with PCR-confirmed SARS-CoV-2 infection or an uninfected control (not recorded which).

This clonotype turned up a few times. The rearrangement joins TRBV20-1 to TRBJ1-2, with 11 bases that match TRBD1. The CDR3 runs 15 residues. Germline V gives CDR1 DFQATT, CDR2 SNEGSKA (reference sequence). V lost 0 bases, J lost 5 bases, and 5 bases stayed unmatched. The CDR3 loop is CSARDPGQGAYGYTF. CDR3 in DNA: TGCAGTGCTAGAGACCCCGGACAGGGGGCGTATGGCTACACCTTC.

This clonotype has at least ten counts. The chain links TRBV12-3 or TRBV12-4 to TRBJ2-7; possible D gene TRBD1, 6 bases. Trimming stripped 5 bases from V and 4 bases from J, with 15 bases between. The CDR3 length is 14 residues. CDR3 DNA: TGTGCCAGCAGTCCTCCCGGGACACCGTACGAGCAGTACTTC. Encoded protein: CASSPPGTPYEQYF.

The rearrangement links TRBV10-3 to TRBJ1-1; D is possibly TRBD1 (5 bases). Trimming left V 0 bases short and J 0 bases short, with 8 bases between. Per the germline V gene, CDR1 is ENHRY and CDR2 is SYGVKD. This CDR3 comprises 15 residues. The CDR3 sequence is CAISESRQMNTEAFF. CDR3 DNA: TGTGCCATCAGTGAGTCCAGACAGATGAACACTGAAGCTTTCTTT.

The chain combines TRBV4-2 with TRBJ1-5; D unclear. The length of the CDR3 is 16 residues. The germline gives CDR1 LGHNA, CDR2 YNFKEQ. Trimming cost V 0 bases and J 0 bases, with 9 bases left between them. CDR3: CASSQDAEYSNQPQHF. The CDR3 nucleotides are TGTGCCAGCAGCCAAGATGCGGAGTATAGCAATCAGCCCCAGCATTTT.

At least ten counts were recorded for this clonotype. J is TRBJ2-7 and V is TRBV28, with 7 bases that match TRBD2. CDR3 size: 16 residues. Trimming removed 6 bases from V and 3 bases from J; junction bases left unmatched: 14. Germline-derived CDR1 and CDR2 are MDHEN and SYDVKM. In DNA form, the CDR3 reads TGTGCCAGCAGCGCCGGACTAGTTGGCCCGAACTACGAGCAGTACTTC. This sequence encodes CASSAGLVGPNYEQYF. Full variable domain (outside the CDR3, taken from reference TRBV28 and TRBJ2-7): DVKVTQSSRYLVKRTGEKVFLECVQDMDHENMFWYRQDPGLGLRLIYFSYDVKMKEKGDIPEGYSVSREKKERFSLILESASTNQTSMYLCASSAGLVGPNYEQYFGPGTRLTVT.

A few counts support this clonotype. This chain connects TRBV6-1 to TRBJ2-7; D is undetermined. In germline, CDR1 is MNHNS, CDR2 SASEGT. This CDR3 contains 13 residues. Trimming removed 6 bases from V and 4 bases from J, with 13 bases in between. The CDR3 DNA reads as TGTGCCAGCAGGGCCGATACCTTTTACGAGCAGTACTTC. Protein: CASRADTFYEQYF.

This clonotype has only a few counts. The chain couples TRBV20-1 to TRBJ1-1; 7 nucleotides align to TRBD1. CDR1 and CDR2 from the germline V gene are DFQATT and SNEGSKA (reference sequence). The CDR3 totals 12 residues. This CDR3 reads CRPDRESAEAFF. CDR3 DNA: TGCAGGCCCGACAGGGAGTCAGCTGAAGCTTTCTTT.

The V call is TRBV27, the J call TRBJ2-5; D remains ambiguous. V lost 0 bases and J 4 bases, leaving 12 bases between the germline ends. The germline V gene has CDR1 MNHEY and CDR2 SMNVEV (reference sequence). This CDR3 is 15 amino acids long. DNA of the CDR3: TGTGCCAGCAGTTTATCTGAGCAGGTTTCAGAGACCCAGTACTTC. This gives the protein CASSLSEQVSETQYF.

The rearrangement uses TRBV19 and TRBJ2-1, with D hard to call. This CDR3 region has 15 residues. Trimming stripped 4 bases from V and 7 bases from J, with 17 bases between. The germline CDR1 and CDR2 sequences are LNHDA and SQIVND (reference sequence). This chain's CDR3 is CASSKDPSVLNEQFF. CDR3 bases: TGTGCCAGTAGTAAGGACCCCTCCGTCTTGAATGAGCAGTTCTTC.

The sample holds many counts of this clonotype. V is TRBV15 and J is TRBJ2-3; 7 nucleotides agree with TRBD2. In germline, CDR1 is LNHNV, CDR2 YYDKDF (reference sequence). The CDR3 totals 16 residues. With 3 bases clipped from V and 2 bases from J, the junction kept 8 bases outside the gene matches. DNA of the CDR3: TGTGCCACCAGCAGTTCCCTAGCGGACCACACAGATACGCAGTATTTT. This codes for CATSSSLADHTDTQYF. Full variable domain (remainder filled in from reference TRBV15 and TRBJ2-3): DAMVIQNPRYQVTQFGKPVTLSCSQTLNHNVMYWYQQKSSQAPKLLFHYYDKDFNNEADTPDNFQSRRPNTSFCFLDIRSPGLGDTAMYLCATSSSLADHTDTQYFGPGTRLTVL.

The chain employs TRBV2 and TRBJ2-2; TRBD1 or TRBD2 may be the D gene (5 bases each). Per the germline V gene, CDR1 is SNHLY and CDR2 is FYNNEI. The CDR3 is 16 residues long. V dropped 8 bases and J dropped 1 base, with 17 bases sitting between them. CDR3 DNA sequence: TGTGCCAGCTTGGGACCTCAGTTCTTGAACACCGGGGAGCTGTTTTTT. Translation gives CASLGPQFLNTGELFF. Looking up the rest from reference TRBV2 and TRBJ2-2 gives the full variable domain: EPEVTQTPSHQVTQMGQEVILRCVPISNHLYFYWYRQILGQKVEFLVSFYNNEISEKSEIFDDQFSVERPDGSNFTLKIRSTKLEDSAMYFCASLGPQFLNTGELFFGEGSRLTVL.

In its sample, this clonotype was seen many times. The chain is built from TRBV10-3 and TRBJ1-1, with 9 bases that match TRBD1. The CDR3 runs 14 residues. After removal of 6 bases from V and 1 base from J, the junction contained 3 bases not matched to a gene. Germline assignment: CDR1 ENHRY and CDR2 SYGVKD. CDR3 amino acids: CAIRLDRGNTEAFF. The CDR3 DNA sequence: TGTGCCATCAGATTGGACAGGGGGAACACTGAAGCTTTCTTT.

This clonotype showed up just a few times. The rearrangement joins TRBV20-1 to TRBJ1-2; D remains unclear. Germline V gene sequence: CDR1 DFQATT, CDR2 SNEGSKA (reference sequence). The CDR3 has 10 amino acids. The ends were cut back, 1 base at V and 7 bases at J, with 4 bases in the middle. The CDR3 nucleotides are TGCAGTGCTAGAGTCGGTGGCTACACCTTC. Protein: CSARVGGYTF.

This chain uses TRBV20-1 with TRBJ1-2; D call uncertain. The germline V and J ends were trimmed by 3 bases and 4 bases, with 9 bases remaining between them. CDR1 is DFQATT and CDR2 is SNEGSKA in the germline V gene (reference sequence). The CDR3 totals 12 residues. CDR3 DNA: TGCAGTGCTAGTTCCAGACCCTATGGCTACACCTTC. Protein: CSASSRPYGYTF.

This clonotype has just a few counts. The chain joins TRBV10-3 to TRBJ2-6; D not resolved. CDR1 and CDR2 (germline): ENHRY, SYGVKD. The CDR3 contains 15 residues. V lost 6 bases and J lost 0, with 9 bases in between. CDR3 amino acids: CAISLGHSGANVLTF. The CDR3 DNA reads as TGTGCCATCAGCCTCGGGCACTCTGGGGCCAACGTCCTGACTTTC.

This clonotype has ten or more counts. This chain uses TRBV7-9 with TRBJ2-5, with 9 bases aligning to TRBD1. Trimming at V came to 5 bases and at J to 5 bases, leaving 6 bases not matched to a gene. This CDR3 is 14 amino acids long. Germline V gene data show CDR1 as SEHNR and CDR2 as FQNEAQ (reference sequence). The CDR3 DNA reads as TGTGCCAGCAGCACGGGACAGGGTGTGGAGACCCAGTACTTC. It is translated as CASSTGQGVETQYF.

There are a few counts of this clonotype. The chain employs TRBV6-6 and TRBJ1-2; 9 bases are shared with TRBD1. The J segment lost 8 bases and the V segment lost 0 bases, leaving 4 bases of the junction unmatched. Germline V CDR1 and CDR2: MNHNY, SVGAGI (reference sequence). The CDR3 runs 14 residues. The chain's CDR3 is CASSYSTGGGGYTF. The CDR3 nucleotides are TGTGCCAGCAGTTACTCCACAGGGGGCGGAGGCTACACCTTC.